Shown below are 15 T cell receptor beta chains from a single sample sequenced in a study of post-analysis software for immune sequencing data. Points from the study as a whole: Relative to controls, patients had about 5 TRBV segments at higher frequency, with TRBV5-6, TRBV5-1 and TRBV20-1 among these.

The library was made from cDNA and included unique molecular identifiers. TCRdb re-derived calls from the PCR reads in MiXCR, one entry per CDR3 protein. The profile covers 800,000 to 950,000 distinct CDR3 sequences, with around 50% appearing a single time and 4.6% taken by the ten largest. For these TCRs, the target antigens are not known. The specimen sequenced was blood. The receptors originated from a girl under 18 with multiple sclerosis.

The V and J genes are TRBV20-1 and TRBJ2-7, with D possibly called TRBD1 or TRBD2 (7 bases each). Germline assignment: CDR1 DFQATT and CDR2 SNEGSKA (reference sequence). CDR3 length: 14 residues. Trimming removed 5 bases from V and 2 bases from J, with 16 bases in between. CDR3 sequence reads: CSAPGGGNTYEQYF. CDR3 bases: TGCAGTGCTCCAGGGGGGGGAAACACCTACGAGCAGTACTTC.

The rearrangement links TRBV12-3 or TRBV12-4 to TRBJ2-3; TRBD2 matches at 7 bases. This CDR3 comprises 18 residues. The ends lost 4 bases at V and 0 bases at J; junction bases unmatched: 13. The CDR3 DNA reads TGTGCCAGCAGTTCCTCCCGCCTAGCGGTACTTAGCACAGATACGCAGTATTTT. Encoded protein: CASSSSRLAVLSTDTQYF.

The genes are TRBV27 and TRBJ2-7; tentatively, D is TRBD1 (6 bases). Trimming left V 4 bases short and J 5 bases short, with 24 bases between. Germline CDR1 reads MNHEY; CDR2 reads SMNVEV (reference sequence). CDR3 size: 17 residues. CDR3: CASSSLQGIGLADEQYF. CDR3 coding DNA: TGTGCCAGCAGTTCATTACAGGGAATCGGTCTAGCAGACGAGCAGTACTTC.

The CDR3 region is CASSQTSAGTGARQGYTF. The CDR3 nucleotides read TGCGCCAGCAGCCAAACCTCGGCCGGGACAGGGGCGCGACAAGGCTACACCTTC. V gene TRBV5-1 combines with J gene TRBJ1-2; 10 bases are shared with TRBD1. V dropped 4 bases and J dropped 8; count of bases not matched to a gene: 20. This CDR3 contains 18 residues. The germline CDR1 and CDR2 sequences are SGHRS and YFSETQ.

The chain has TRBV13 and TRBJ2-1; D perhaps matches TRBD2 (6 bases). Deletions cut 5 bases from V and 13 bases from J, with 18 bases between. The CDR3 has 13 amino acids. CDR1 and CDR2 from the germline V gene are PRHDT and FYEKMQ (reference sequence). The CDR3 nucleotides read TGTGCCAGCAGCCGAGGCGGGACGGAGACCCAGTTCTTC. Translating it yields CASSRGGTETQFF.

The V call is TRBV10-3, the J call TRBJ2-7, with D perhaps matching TRBD1 (6 bases). In germline, CDR1 is ENHRY, CDR2 SYGVKD. The CDR3 length is 12 residues. Trimming left V 6 bases short and J 3 bases short, with 9 bases between. CDR3 region: CAIRAQGYEQYF. The CDR3 DNA reads as TGTGCCATCAGAGCACAGGGCTACGAGCAGTACTTC.

This rearrangement joins TRBV5-1 to TRBJ1-2, with a weak D call TRBD1 (6 bases). Germline loops: CDR1 SGHRS, CDR2 YFSETQ. The CDR3 has 16 residues. Trimming removed 4 bases at V and 2 bases at J, with 18 bases between. CDR3 nucleotides: TGCGCCAGCAGCAACCGGGACACCTCCCCGAACTATGGCTACACCTTC. It codes for CASSNRDTSPNYGYTF.

This chain uses TRBV10-3 with TRBJ2-5; D is possibly TRBD1 (6 bases). The CDR3 consists of 17 residues. Per the germline V gene, CDR1 is ENHRY and CDR2 is SYGVKD. Trimming left V 0 bases short and J 1 base short, with 15 bases between. The CDR3 nucleotides read TGTGCCATCAGTGAGTCTACGGTGGCCAGGGGCCAAGAGACCCAGTACTTC. Translated: CAISESTVARGQETQYF.

The chain has TRBV18 and TRBJ1-1; 9 bases match TRBD1. The CDR3 contains 16 residues. V lost 6 bases, J lost 1 base, and 9 bases stayed unmatched. Per germline, CDR1 KGHSH and CDR2 LQKENI. The CDR3 spells CASSPGQGVRNTEAFF. CDR3 nucleotide sequence: TGTGCCAGCTCCCCGGGACAGGGTGTTAGGAACACTGAAGCTTTCTTT. The variable domain in full, with the rest retrieved from reference TRBV18 and TRBJ1-1, is NAGVMQNPRHLVRRRGQEARLRCSPMKGHSHVYWYRQLPEEGLKFMVYLQKENIIDESGMPKERFSAEFPKEGPSILRIQQVVRGDSAAYFCASSPGQGVRNTEAFFGQGTRLTVV.

This clonotype was seen repeatedly, ten times or more. The gene calls are TRBV7-2 and TRBJ1-2; D not certain. The CDR3 consists of 13 residues. Germline CDR1 SGHTA, CDR2 FQGNSA. V was clipped by 0 bases and J by 0 bases, with 2 bases between them. DNA for the CDR3: TGTGCCAGCAGCTTAGCAGCTAACTATGGCTACACCTTC. This gives the protein CASSLAANYGYTF.

The chain uses TRBV12-5 and TRBJ1-3; 8 bases match TRBD1. This CDR3 is 18 amino acids long. Germline assignment: CDR1 LGHNT and CDR2 FRNRAP. With V trimmed by 1 base and J by 0 bases, 8 bases remained unmatched. Here the CDR3 reads CASGLALSDRASGNTIYF. CDR3 in DNA: TGTGCTAGTGGTTTGGCCCTCTCGGACAGGGCCTCTGGAAACACCATATATTTT.

J is TRBJ2-1 and V is TRBV4-1; TRBD2 agrees at 8 bases. CDR1 MGHRA and CDR2 YSYEKL come from the germline V gene. The CDR3 contains 16 residues. The trim removed 1 base at V and 8 bases at J, leaving 10 bases unmatched. CDR3 region: CASSQGSGGPLYEQFF. The CDR3, as DNA: TGCGCCAGCAGCCAAGGCTCGGGAGGGCCTCTCTATGAGCAGTTCTTC.

This clonotype has a handful of counts. The gene calls are TRBV7-8 and TRBJ2-1; TRBD2 matches at 8 bases. V gave up 1 base and J gave up 1 base; unmatched junction bases: 6. There are 17 residues in the CDR3. Germline values: CDR1 SGHVS, CDR2 FQNEAQ. This CDR3 reads CASSLGLSGKSYNEQFF. The CDR3 DNA reads as TGTGCCAGCAGCTTAGGGCTTAGCGGGAAATCCTACAATGAGCAGTTCTTC.

The rearrangement joins TRBV6-5 to TRBJ2-3; 9 bases fit TRBD1. J was trimmed by 3 bases and V by 6 bases; bases with no gene match: 4. From germline, CDR1 is MNHEY and CDR2 SVGAGI. The CDR3 spans 14 residues. The CDR3 is CASRPGQGTDTQYF. The CDR3 coding sequence is TGTGCCAGCAGGCCGGGACAGGGAACAGATACGCAGTATTTT.

The chain employs TRBV10-3 and TRBJ2-7; D uncertain. Trimming stripped 10 bases from V and 0 bases from J, with 16 bases between. Germline V CDR1 and CDR2: ENHRY, SYGVKD. This CDR3 has 14 residues. CDR3 amino acids: CATRRDLSSYEQYF. The CDR3 region has the DNA TGTGCCACGAGGCGAGATCTCAGCTCCTACGAGCAGTACTTC.